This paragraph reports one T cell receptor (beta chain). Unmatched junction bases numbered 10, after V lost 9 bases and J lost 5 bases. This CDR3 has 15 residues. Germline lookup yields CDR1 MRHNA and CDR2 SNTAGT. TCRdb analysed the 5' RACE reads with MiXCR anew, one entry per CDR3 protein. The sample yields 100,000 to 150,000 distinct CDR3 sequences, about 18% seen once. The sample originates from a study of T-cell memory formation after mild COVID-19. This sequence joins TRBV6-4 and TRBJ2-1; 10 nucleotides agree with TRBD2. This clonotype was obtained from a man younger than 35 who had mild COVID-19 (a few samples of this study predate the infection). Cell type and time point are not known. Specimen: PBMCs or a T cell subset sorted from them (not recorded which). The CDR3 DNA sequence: TGTGCCAGGCCGGATCTAGCGGGGGTAGACAATGAGCAGTTCTTC. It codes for CARPDLAGVDNEQFF.